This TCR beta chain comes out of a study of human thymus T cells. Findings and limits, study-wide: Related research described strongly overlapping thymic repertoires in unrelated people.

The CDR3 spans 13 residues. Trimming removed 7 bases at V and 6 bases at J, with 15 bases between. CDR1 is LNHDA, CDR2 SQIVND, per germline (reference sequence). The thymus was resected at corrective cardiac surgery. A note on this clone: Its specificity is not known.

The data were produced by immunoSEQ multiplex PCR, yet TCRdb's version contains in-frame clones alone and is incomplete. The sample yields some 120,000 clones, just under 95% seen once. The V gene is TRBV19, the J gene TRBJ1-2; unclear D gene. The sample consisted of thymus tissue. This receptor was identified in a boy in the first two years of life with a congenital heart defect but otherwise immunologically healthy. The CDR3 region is CASTPIERDGYTF. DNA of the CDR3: TGTGCCAGTACCCCGATAGAAAGGGATGGCTACACCTTC.